This TCR beta chain is drawn from a study of technical replicates of blood from a few donors. The CDR3 has 12 residues. Trimming took 7 bases from V and 3 from J, leaving 9 bases between them. Germline CDR1 SNHLY, CDR2 FYNNEI. Here immunoSEQ multiplex PCR was the method, and the copy in TCRdb shows in-frame clones only, minus some. The sample carries around 80,000 clones, more than 80% recorded once. The receptor was isolated from a human donor in good health. Sequencing used T cells isolated from PBMCs. This chain links TRBV2 with TRBJ1-1; no reliable D call. CDR3 nucleotides: TGTGCCAGCAAGTCCCAGGACACTGAAGCTTTCTTT. Its protein is CASKSQDTEAFF.